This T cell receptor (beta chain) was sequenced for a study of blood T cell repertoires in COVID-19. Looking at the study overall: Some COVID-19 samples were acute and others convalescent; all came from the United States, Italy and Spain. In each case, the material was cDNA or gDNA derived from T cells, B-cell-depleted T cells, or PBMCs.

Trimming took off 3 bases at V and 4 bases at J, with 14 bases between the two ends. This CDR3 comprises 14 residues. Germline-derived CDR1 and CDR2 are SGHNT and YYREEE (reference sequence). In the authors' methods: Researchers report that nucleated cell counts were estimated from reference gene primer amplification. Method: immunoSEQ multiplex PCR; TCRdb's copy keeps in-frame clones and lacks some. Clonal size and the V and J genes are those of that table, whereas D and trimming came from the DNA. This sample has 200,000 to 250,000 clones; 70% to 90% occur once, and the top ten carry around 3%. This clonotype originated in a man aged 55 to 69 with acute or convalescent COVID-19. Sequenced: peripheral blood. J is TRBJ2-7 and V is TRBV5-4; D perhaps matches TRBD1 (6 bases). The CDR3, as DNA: TGTGCCAGCAGCTCGATGCAGGGGAAATACGAGCAGTACTTC. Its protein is CASSSMQGKYEQYF.